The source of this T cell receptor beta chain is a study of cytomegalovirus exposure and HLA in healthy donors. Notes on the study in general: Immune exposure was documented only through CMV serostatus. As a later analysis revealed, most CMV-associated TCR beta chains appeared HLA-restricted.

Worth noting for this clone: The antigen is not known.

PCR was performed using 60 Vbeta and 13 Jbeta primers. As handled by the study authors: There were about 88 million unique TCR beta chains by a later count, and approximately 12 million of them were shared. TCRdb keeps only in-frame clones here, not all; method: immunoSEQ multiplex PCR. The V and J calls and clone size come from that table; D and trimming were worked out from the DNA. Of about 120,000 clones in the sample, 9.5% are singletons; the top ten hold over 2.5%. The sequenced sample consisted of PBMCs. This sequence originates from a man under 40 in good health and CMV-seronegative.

The chain's CDR3 is CAISQDTAKNIQYF. CDR3 DNA sequence: TGTGCCATCAGTCAGGACACAGCCAAAAACATTCAGTACTTC. This chain links TRBV10-3 with TRBJ2-4, with TRBD1 as a possible D gene (5 bases). Germline assignment: CDR1 ENHRY and CDR2 SYGVKD. CDR3 size: 14 residues. With 5 bases removed from V and 0 bases from J, the gap between germline ends came to 8 bases.